The TCR beta chain described here comes from a study of T cells in Graves' hyperthyroidism and ophthalmopathy. Looking at the study overall: At initial diagnosis, before any treatment had begun, peripheral blood was obtained.

The germline gives CDR1 SGHVS, CDR2 FQNEAQ. There are 15 residues in the CDR3. Trimming cost V 5 bases and J 8 bases; bases outside gene matches: 9. RNA transcripts gave rise to amplified TCR beta CDR3 regions. A set of HTBI primers served as the primers for a first-round RT-PCR of the TCR CDR3. TCRdb processed the multiplex PCR reads anew with MiXCR; each CDR3 protein has one entry. The sample shows a few hundred thousand distinct CDR3 sequences, about 25% of them seen only once. The sample consisted of blood. The rearrangement joins TRBV7-8 to TRBJ2-1; 10 bases are a match to TRBD2. The sequence came from a middle-aged man with Graves' hyperthyroidism. The chain's CDR3 is CASSRNPLAGDEQFF. DNA of the CDR3: TGTGCCAGCAGCCGAAATCCCCTAGCGGGAGATGAGCAGTTCTTC. The whole variable domain, filled in from reference TRBV7-8 and TRBJ2-1, reads GAGVSQSPRYKVAKRGQDVALRCDPISGHVSLFWYQQALGQGPEFLTYFQNEAQLDKSGLPSDRFFAERPEGSVSTLKIQRTQQEDSAVYLCASSRNPLAGDEQFFGPGTRLTVL.